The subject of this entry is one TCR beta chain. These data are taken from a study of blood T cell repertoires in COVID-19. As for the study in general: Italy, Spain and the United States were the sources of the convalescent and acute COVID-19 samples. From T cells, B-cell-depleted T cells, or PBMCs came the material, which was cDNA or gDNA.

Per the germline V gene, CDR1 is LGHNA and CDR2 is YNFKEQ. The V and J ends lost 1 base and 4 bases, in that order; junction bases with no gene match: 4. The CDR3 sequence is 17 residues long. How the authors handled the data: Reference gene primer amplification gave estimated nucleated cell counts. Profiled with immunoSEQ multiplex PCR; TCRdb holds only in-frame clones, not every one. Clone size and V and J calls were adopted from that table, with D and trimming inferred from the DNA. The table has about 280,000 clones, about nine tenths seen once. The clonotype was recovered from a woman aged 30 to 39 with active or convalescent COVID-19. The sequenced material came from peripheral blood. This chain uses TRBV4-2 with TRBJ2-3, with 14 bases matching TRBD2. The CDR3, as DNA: TGTGCCAGCAGCCAAGGGACGACTAGCGGGGGGGCAGATACGCAGTATTTT. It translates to CASSQGTTSGGADTQYF.